This TCR beta chain was documented in a study of blood T cell repertoires in COVID-19. CDR3 length: 18 residues. Germline values: CDR1 WSHSY, CDR2 SAAADI. Germline trimming cut 6 bases from V and 7 bases from J; bases unmatched to any gene: 21. Only in-frame clones appear in the TCRdb table, and some are missing; sequencing was by immunoSEQ multiplex PCR. Of approximately 240,000 clones in the sample, about nine tenths were seen once. Cohort allocation depended upon clinical history that participants reported. This sequence was found in a woman aged 30 to 39 with acute COVID-19. The sample taken for sequencing was PBMCs or T cells enriched from blood (not recorded which). The chain recombines TRBV10-2 with TRBJ2-5; 9 nucleotides align to TRBD2. Here the CDR3 DNA reads TGCGCCAGCAGAGGGGCTAGGCAAGCGGGGGGCCGCCCGGGGACCCAGTACTTC. This encodes CASRGARQAGGRPGTQYF.